Below, one T cell receptor (beta chain) is given with its context. Antigen unknown. A clone one base away is much larger, so this may be a read error. Where ophthalmopathy was present, donors had moderate-to-severe activity, CAS ≥3, NOSPECS ≥4 and duration under 3 months. A roughly 9.3 ml volume of fresh peripheral blood provided the PBMCs. The study amplified TCR beta CDR3 regions using RNA transcripts. The first round was an RT-PCR with HTBI primers, and the second round was a multiplex PCR. From the multiplex PCR reads, TCRdb called clonotypes with MiXCR, one entry per CDR3 protein. The sample shows hundreds of thousands of distinct CDR3 sequences, 35% to 50% of them seen only once. The length of the CDR3 is 15 residues. The germline gives CDR1 SEHNR, CDR2 FQNEAQ (reference sequence). With 2 bases removed from V and 3 bases from J, the gap between germline ends came to 14 bases. The data were obtained in a study of Graves' ophthalmopathy and Graves' hyperthyroidism.

Overall study results and limits: Most expanded thyroid clonotypes above 0.001 frequency also appeared in blood.

The J gene is TRBJ2-7, the V gene TRBV7-9; no clear D gene. The TCR was taken from an adult man with Graves' ophthalmopathy. Sequenced sample: peripheral blood. CDR3 in DNA: TGTGCCAGCAGCTTAATGTCAGGTTTGGGCTACGAGCAGTACTTC. It is translated as CASSLMSGLGYEQYF. The full variable domain, rest sourced from reference TRBV7-9 and TRBJ2-7, is DTGVSQNPRHKITKRGQNVTFRCDPISEHNRLYWYRQTLGQGPEFLTYFQNEAQLEKSRLLSDRFSAERPKGSFSTLEIQRTEQGDSAMYLCASSLMSGLGYEQYFGPGTRLTVT.